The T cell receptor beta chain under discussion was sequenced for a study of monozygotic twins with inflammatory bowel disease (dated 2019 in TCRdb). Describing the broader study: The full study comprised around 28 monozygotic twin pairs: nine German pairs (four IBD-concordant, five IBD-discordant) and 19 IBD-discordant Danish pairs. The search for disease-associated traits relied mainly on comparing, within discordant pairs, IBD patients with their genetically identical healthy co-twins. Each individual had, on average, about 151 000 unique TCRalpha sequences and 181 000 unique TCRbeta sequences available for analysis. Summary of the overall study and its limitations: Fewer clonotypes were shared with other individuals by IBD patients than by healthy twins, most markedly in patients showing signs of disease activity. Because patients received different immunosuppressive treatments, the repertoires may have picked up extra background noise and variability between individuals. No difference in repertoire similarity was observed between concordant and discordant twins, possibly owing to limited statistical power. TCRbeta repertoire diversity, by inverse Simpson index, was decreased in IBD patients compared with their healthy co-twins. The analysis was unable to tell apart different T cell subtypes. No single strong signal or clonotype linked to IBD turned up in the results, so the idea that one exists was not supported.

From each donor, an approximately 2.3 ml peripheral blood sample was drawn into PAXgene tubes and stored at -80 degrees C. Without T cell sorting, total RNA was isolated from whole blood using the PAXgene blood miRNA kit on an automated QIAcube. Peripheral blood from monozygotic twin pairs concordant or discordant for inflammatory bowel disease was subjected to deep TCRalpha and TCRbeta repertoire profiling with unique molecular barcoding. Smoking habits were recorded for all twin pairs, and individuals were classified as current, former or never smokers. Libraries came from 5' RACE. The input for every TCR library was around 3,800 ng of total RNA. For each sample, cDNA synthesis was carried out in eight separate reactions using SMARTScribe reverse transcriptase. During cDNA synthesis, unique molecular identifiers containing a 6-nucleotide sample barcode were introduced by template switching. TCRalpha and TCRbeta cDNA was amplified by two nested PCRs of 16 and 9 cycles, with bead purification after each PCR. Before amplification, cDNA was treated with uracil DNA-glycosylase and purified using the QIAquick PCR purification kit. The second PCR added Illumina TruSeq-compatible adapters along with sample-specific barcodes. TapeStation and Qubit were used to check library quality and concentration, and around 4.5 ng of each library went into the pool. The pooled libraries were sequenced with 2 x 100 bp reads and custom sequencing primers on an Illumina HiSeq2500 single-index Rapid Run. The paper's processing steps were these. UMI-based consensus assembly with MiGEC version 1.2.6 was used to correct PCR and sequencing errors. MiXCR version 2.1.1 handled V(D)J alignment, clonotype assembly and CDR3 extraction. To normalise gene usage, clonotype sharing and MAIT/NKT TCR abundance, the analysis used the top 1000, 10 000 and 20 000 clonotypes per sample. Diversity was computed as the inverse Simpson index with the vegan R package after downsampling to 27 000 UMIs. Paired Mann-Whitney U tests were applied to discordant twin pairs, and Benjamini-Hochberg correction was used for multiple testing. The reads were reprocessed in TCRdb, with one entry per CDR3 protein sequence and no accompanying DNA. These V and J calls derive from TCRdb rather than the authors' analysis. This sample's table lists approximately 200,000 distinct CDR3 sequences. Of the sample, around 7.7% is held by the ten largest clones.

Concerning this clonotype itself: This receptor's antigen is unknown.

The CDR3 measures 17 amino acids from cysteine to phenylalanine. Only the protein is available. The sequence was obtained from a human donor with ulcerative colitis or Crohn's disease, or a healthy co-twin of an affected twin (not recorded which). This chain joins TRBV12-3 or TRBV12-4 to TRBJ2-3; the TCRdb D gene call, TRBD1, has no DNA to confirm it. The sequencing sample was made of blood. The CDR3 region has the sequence CASSARGTPIPTDTQYF.